Given below is one TCR beta chain in context. The antigen is undetermined. This sample is drawn from a study of vaccination effects on CD4 cells after COVID-19. Trimming removed 1 base at V and 5 bases at J, with 9 bases between. The CDR3 runs to 14 residues. Germline V lookup: CDR1 SGHNT, CDR2 YYREEE (reference sequence). Produced via immunoSEQ multiplex PCR; TCRdb's table is partial and in-frame only. The sample holds about 79,000 clones, roughly 72% seen once. Sequencing was preceded by expansion of antigen-specific CD4+ T cells with viral peptide pools in the ViraFEST assay. Culturing for around 10 days preceded CD4+ T cell isolation.

Sequences were derived from CD4+ T cells from PBMCs cultured with HCoV-229E spike peptides, sampled before COVID-19 vaccination. This receptor was taken from a human donor who received a COVID-19 vaccine. V is TRBV5-4 and J is TRBJ2-2; a possible D gene is TRBD2 (6 bases). CDR3 amino acids: CASSLLRGTGELFF. The CDR3 nucleotides read TGTGCCAGCAGCTTGCTTCGGGGGACCGGGGAGCTGTTTTTT.